These 14 T cell receptor beta chains originate from one sample sequenced in a study of identical twins. TCRdb analysed the 5' RACE reads with MiXCR anew, one entry per CDR3 protein. The table records 750,000 to 950,000 distinct CDR3 sequences, 9% to 15% of them present only once. The same data also went into a second study, on yellow fever vaccine responses in identical twins.

The material sequenced was PBMCs. These receptors were obtained from a woman in her late teens or twenties in good health.

In its sample, this clonotype was seen a few times. This chain links TRBV11-2 with TRBJ2-1; tentative D call: TRBD2 (6 bases). Trimming removed 2 bases from V and 6 bases from J, with 20 bases in between. Germline CDR1 reads SGHAT; CDR2 reads FQNNGV. This CDR3 has 17 residues. CDR3 sequence: CASSLFSGLAVPNEQFF. In DNA form, the CDR3 reads TGTGCCAGCAGCTTATTTAGCGGCCTGGCAGTTCCCAATGAGCAGTTCTTC.

The chain links TRBV5-1 to TRBJ1-5; 7 positions match TRBD1. V was clipped by 0 bases and J by 5 bases; unmatched bases: 5. This CDR3 contains 15 residues. Germline assignment: CDR1 SGHRS and CDR2 YFSETQ. CDR3 sequence reads: CASSLEGGPDQPQHF. The DNA of the CDR3 is TGCGCCAGCAGCTTGGAAGGGGGCCCAGATCAGCCCCAGCATTTT.

This clonotype was seen only a few times. The chain is built from TRBV10-1 and TRBJ2-3, with D maybe TRBD2 (6 bases). This CDR3 comprises 15 residues. CDR1 and CDR2 from the germline V gene are WNHNN and SYGVQD (reference sequence). Trimming took 0 bases from V and 6 from J, leaving 13 bases between them. DNA for the CDR3: TGCGCCAGCAGTGAGTCCCCGGGAGCCCCGGATACGCAGTATTTT. It specifies CASSESPGAPDTQYF.

The chain joins TRBV12-3 or TRBV12-4 to TRBJ2-7; D is ambiguous. The CDR3 consists of 12 residues. Trimming pared 1 base from V and 4 bases from J, leaving 5 bases between. Written as DNA, the CDR3 is TGTGCCAGCAGTTTAGGGAAATACGAGCAGTACTTC. The encoded protein is CASSLGKYEQYF.

This clonotype came up many times. The chain couples TRBV5-1 to TRBJ2-1, with D perhaps being TRBD1 or TRBD2 (5 bases each). Trimming removed 0 bases at V and 5 bases at J, with 12 bases between. The CDR3 extends over 15 amino acids. Looked up from germline, CDR1 is SGHRS and CDR2 is YFSETQ. CDR3 coding DNA: TGCGCCAGCAGCTTGGACGGGGCCAACCACAATGAGCAGTTCTTC. Translation gives CASSLDGANHNEQFF.

This clonotype showed up just a few times. The chain recombines TRBV7-8 with TRBJ2-7, with D possibly called TRBD1 or TRBD2 (5 bases each). Trimming removed 0 bases at V and 7 bases at J, with 13 bases between. CDR1 and CDR2 from the germline V gene are SGHVS and FQNEAQ. The length of the CDR3 is 14 residues. The CDR3 loop is CASSLAPGRKEQYV. DNA of the CDR3: TGTGCCAGCAGCTTAGCTCCGGGACGCAAGGAGCAGTACGTC.

The chain recombines TRBV20-1 with TRBJ2-2; 8 bases map to TRBD2. This CDR3 is built from 18 residues. Germline V gene data show CDR1 as DFQATT and CDR2 as SNEGSKA (reference sequence). V dropped 0 bases and J dropped 0; count of bases not matched to a gene: 9. The CDR3 DNA follows: TGCAGTGCTAGAGATCGGCTAGCGGGTACCCCGAACACCGGGGAGCTGTTTTTT. The encoded protein is CSARDRLAGTPNTGELFF.

The chain joins TRBV7-9 to TRBJ2-5; possible D gene TRBD2, 6 bases. V lost 1 base and J lost 4, with 13 bases in between. The CDR3 loop spans 15 amino acids. CDR1 is SEHNR and CDR2 is FQNEAQ in the germline V gene (reference sequence). The CDR3 protein is CASSLVRDLRETQYF. In nucleotides, the CDR3 is TGTGCCAGCAGCTTAGTTAGGGACTTGAGAGAGACCCAGTACTTC.

V usage is TRBV28 and J usage is TRBJ2-5; 9 positions agree with TRBD1. This CDR3 is 15 amino acids long. After removal of 4 bases from V and 4 bases from J, the junction contained 7 bases not matched to a gene. Per germline, CDR1 MDHEN and CDR2 SYDVKM. CDR3: CASSSTTGGLETQYF. The CDR3 coding sequence is TGTGCCAGCAGTTCAACGACAGGGGGATTAGAGACCCAGTACTTC.

This chain links TRBV29-1 with TRBJ2-7; D unresolved. Germline V lookup: CDR1 SQVTM, CDR2 ANQGSEA. The CDR3 is 13 amino acids. Trimming shortened V by 0 bases and J by 0 bases, and 6 bases separated the two germline ends. This CDR3 reads CSVEDRTSYEQYF. The CDR3, as DNA: TGCAGCGTTGAAGACCGGACCTCCTACGAGCAGTACTTC.

A word on this clonotype: A read error may produce the germline difference seen at one junction end. V usage is TRBV5-1 and J usage is TRBJ1-2; D not certain. The CDR3 runs 14 residues. Germline values: CDR1 SGHRS, CDR2 YFSETQ. CDR3 DNA: TGCGTCAGCAGCTTGGCCGAAGCTAACTATGGCTACACCTTC. Translated: CVSSLAEANYGYTF.

The chain has TRBV27 and TRBJ2-4; weak D call: TRBD1 (6 bases). Trimming removed 6 bases from V and 2 bases from J, with 14 bases in between. The CDR3 is made up of 15 amino acids. Looked up from germline, CDR1 is MNHEY and CDR2 is SMNVEV (reference sequence). The CDR3 coding sequence is TGTGCCAGCAGCCCCGACAGGTTAACCAAAAACATTCAGTACTTC. This gives the protein CASSPDRLTKNIQYF.

This clonotype came up a few times. This chain links TRBV6-5 with TRBJ2-7, with 8 positions matching TRBD1. Germline CDR1 is MNHEY and CDR2 is SVGAGI. The V gene end was trimmed by 2 bases and the J gene end by 3 bases; junction bases not matched to a gene: 3. There are 14 residues in the CDR3. The CDR3 is CASSYEGQGYEQYV. Written as DNA, the CDR3 is TGTGCCAGCAGTTACGAAGGACAGGGCTACGAGCAGTACGTC.

This rearrangement joins TRBV20-1 to TRBJ2-1; 9 bases line up with TRBD2. Trimming cost V 2 bases and J 8 bases; bases outside gene matches: 22. Looked up from germline, CDR1 is DFQATT and CDR2 is SNEGSKA (reference sequence). CDR3 size: 19 residues. CDR3 sequence (DNA): TGCAGTGCTAGACCGCTCAGGAATAGCGGGAGAGGCACAATAGATGAGCAGTTCTTC. Protein sequence: CSARPLRNSGRGTIDEQFF.